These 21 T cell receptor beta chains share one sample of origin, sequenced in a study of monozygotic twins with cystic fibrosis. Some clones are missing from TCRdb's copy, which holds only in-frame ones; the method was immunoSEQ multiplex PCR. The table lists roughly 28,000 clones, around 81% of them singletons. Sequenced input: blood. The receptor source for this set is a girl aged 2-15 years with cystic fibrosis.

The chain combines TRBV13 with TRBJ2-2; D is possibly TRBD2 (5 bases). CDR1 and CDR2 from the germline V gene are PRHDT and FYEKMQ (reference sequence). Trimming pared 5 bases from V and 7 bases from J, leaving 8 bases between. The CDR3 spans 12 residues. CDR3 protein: CASSRGGGELFF. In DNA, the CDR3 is TGTGCCAGCAGCCGGGGTGGCGGGGAGCTGTTTTTT.

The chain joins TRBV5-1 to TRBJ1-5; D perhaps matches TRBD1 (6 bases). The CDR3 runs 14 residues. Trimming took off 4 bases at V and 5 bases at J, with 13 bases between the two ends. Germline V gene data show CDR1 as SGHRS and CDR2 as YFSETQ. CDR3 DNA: TGCGCCAGCAGCCCCGAGGGGGTACATCAGCCCCAGCATTTT. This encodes CASSPEGVHQPQHF.

CDR3 nucleotide sequence: TGTGCCAGCAGTGAACAGGACAGGGATTTTGAAAAACTGTTTTTT. Its translation is CASSEQDRDFEKLFF. The V and J genes are TRBV6-1 and TRBJ1-4, with 8 bases matching TRBD1. The V and J ends lost 2 bases and 7 bases, in that order; junction bases with no gene match: 6. CDR1 and CDR2 from the germline V gene are MNHNS and SASEGT. The CDR3 length is 15 residues.

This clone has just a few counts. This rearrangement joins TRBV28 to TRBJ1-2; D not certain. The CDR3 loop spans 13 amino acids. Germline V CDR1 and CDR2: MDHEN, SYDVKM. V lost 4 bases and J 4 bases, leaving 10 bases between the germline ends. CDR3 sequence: CASSSLGSYGYTF. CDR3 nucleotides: TGTGCCAGCAGTTCGTTAGGGAGCTATGGCTACACCTTC.

The CDR3 loop is CASSIDGDSNQPQHF. The CDR3 DNA is TGTGCCAGTAGTATAGATGGGGACAGCAATCAGCCCCAGCATTTT. The chain employs TRBV19 and TRBJ1-5, with TRBD1 as a possible D gene (5 bases). The CDR3 is 15 amino acids. Germline V gene lookup returns CDR1 LNHDA and CDR2 SQIVND (reference sequence). V was clipped by 0 bases and J by 1 base, with 7 bases between them.

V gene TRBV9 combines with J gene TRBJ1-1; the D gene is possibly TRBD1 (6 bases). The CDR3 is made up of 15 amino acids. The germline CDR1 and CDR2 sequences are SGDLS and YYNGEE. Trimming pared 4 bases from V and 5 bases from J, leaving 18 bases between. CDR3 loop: CASSPYQGLTTEAFF. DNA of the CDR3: TGTGCCAGCAGCCCCTACCAGGGGCTTACGACTGAAGCTTTCTTT.

CDR3 protein: CATSRVQGAYEQYF. DNA for the CDR3: TGTGCCACCAGCAGAGTACAGGGAGCCTACGAGCAGTACTTC. The rearrangement joins TRBV15 to TRBJ2-7; weak D call: TRBD1 (6 bases). Germline V lookup: CDR1 LNHNV, CDR2 YYDKDF (reference sequence). The CDR3 length is 14 residues. V was trimmed by 1 base and J by 2 bases, leaving 9 bases between them.

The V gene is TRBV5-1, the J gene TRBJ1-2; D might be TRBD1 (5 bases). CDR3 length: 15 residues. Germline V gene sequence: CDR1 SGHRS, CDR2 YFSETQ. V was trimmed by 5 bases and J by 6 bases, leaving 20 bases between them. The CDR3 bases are TGCGCCAGCAGAATCTCCGGGCAGGGAACGAATGGCTACACCTTC. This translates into CASRISGQGTNGYTF. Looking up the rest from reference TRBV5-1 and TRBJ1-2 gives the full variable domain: KAGVTQTPRYLIKTRGQQVTLSCSPISGHRSVSWYQQTPGQGLQFLFEYFSETQRNKGNFPGRFSGRQFSNSRSEMNVSTLELGDSALYLCASRISGQGTNGYTFGSGTRLTVV.

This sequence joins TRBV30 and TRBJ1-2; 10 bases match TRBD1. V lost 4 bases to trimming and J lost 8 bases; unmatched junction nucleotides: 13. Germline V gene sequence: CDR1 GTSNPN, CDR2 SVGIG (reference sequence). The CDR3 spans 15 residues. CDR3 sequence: CAWTNLGQGKQGYTF. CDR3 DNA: TGTGCCTGGACCAATTTGGGACAGGGGAAACAGGGCTACACCTTC.

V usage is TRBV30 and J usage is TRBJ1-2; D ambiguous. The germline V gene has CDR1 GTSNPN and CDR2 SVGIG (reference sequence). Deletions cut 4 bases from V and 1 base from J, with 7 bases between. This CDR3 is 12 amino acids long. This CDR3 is CAWKGFNYGYTF. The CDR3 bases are TGTGCCTGGAAGGGCTTTAACTATGGCTACACCTTC.

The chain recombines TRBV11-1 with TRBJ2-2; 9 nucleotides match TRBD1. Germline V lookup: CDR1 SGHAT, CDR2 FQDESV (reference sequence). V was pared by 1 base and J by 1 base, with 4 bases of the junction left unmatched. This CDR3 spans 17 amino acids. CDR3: CASSLGPGQGNTGELFF. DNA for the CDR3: TGTGCCAGCAGCTTAGGACCGGGACAGGGGAACACCGGGGAGCTGTTTTTT. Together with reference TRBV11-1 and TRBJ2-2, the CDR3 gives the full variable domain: EAEVAQSPRYKITEKSQAVAFWCDPISGHATLYWYRQILGQGPELLVQFQDESVVDDSQLPKDRFSAERLKGVDSTLKIQPAELGDSAMYLCASSLGPGQGNTGELFFGEGSRLTVL.

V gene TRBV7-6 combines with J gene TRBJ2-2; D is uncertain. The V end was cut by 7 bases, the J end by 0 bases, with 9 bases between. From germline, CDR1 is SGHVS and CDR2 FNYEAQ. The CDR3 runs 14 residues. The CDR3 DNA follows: TGTGCCAGCAAACGGAATACGAACACCGGGGAGCTGTTTTTT. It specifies CASKRNTNTGELFF.

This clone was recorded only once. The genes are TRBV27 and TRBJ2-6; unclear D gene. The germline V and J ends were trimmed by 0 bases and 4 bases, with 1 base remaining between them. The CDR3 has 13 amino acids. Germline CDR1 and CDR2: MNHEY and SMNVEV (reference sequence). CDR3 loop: CASSLSGANVLTF. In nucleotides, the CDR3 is TGTGCCAGCAGTTTATCAGGGGCCAACGTCCTGACTTTC.

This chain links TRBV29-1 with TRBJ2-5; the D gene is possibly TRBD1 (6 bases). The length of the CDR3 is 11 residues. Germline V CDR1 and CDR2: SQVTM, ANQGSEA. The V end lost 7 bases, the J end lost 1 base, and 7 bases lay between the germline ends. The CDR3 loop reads CSADSQETQYF. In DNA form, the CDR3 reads TGCAGCGCGGACAGCCAAGAGACCCAGTACTTC.

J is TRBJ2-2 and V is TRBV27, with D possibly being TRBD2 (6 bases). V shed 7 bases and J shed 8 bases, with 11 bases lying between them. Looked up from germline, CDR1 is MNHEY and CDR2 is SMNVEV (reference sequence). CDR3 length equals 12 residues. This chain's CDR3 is CASTTSGGELFF. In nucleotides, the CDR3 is TGTGCCAGCACAACAAGCGGGGGGGAGCTGTTTTTT.

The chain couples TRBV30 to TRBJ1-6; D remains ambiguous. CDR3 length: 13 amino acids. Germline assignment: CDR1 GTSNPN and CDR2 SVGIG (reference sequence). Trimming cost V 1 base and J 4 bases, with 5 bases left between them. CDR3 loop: CAWSGGYNSPLHF. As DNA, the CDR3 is TGTGCCTGGAGTGGCGGTTATAATTCACCCCTCCACTTT.

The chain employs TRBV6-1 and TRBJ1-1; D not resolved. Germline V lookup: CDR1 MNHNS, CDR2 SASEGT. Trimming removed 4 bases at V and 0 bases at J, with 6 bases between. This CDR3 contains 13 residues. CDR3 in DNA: TGTGCCAGCAGTGTCGTTATGAACACTGAAGCTTTCTTT. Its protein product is CASSVVMNTEAFF.

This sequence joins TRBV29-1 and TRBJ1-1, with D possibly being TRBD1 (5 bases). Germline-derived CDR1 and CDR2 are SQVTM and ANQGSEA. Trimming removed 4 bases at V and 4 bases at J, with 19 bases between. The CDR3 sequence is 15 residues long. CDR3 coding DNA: TGCAGCGTTGGATTCAGGGTGAGGGAGGGCACTGAAGCTTTCTTT. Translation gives CSVGFRVREGTEAFF.

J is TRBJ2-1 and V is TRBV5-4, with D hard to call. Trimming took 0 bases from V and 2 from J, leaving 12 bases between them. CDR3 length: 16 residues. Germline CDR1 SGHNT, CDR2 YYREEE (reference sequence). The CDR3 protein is CASSLGASGPYNEQFF. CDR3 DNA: TGTGCCAGCAGCTTGGGAGCCTCCGGCCCCTACAATGAGCAGTTCTTC.

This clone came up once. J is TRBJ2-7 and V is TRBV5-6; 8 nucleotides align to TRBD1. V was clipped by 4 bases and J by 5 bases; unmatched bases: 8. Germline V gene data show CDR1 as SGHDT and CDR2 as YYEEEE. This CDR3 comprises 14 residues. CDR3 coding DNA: TGTGCCAGCAGCCAGACAGGGGTTCGGGACGAGCAGTACTTC. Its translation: CASSQTGVRDEQYF.

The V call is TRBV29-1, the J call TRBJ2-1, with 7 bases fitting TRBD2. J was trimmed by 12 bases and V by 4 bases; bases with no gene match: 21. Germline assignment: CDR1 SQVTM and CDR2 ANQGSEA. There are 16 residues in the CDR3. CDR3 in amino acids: CSVAPLARLALNSQFF. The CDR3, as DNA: TGCAGCGTTGCCCCGCTTGCTAGACTAGCTCTCAACTCGCAGTTCTTC.